The sequence of this T cell receptor (beta chain) was determined in a study of identical twins (dated by TCRdb to the mid-2010s). A note on the overall study: The study deep-sequenced TCR alpha and beta repertoires from monozygotic twins, unrelated adults of various ages and cord blood to test whether fetal clonotypes persist. To rule out contamination, the twin experiments were replicated at different times with different library preparation protocols.

Here is what the overall study found, with its caveats: Zero-insertion analyses could be partly confounded by invariant T cells such as MAIT and iNKT, although diverse VJ usage argued against such confounding for most clonotypes. Out-of-frame TCR alpha sharing in monozygotic twins was systematically underestimated by recombination models, whereas sharing between unrelated individuals was in agreement with the recombination models. Out-of-frame TCR alpha sequences shared between twins showed an excess of low generation-probability sequences compared with coincidental sharing between unrelated individuals. Fewer insertions were carried by abundant cord blood beta clonotypes, a similar but weaker trend appeared in young adult naive repertoires, and no such trend appeared in memory repertoires. The excess sharing between twins in beta out-of-frame sequences was weaker because fewer shared sequences reduced the signal-to-noise ratio. Because the same donors could not be followed over many years, the conclusions relied on cross-sectional statistical analysis.

This clonotype has ten or more counts. No antigen is known for it. No qualities accompany the bases; no much larger clone lies one base away. All donors were healthy Caucasians. Three pairs of female monozygotic twins, all aged about 18 to 30 years, made up the twin cohort. Peripheral blood mononuclear cells were the source from which RNA for the TCR libraries was isolated. The germline V gene provides CDR1 SNHLY and CDR2 FYNNEI. From its cysteine to its phenylalanine, the CDR3 spans 13 amino acids. The entry retains the CDR3 DNA only, 39 bases that are in frame from base 1. Trimming takes 6 bases off V and 5 bases off J; junction bases not matched to a gene: 1. Library generation was performed with 5' RACE. The run used an Illumina HiSeq 2000. Template switching introduced a universal primer binding site; the final cDNA contained a unique molecular identifier, enabling accurate counting of TCR cDNA molecules. Specific primers in the conserved constant-segment region were used to synthesize first-strand cDNA for TCR alpha and beta chains. To control for contamination, every cDNA library was double barcoded, receiving both a SMART-Mk sample barcode and Illumina barcodes. TruSeq adapter sequences, together with Illumina sample barcodes, were added in two successive PCR steps. The Illumina HiSeq platform was used with custom primers to sequence TCR alpha and beta cDNA libraries. The source study handled its data this way. MiGEC was used to process raw reads and extract unique molecular identifiers, and MiXCR was used to find CDR3 positions. Recombination models were inferred per individual with the repgenHMM and IGoR tools using an EM algorithm. Shared clonotype analysis was performed with the tcR package in R, normalizing sharing by the product of cloneset sizes. Out-of-frame nonproductive sequences were analyzed to study raw recombination free of thymic and clonal selection effects. TCRdb redid the processing of the public reads, applying fastp at Q25 and MiXCR, and retained in-frame beta chains. Each CDR3 protein gets just one entry, which takes the most common genes and DNA from the rows behind it. These V and J calls rely on TCRdb rather than the paper's analysis. In this sample the table shows fewer than 800,000 distinct CDR3 sequences, about 7.6% of which occur a single time. The biggest ten clones account for roughly 1.6% of the sample.

The same data also went into a second study, on yellow fever vaccine responses in identical twins. Drawing on the second study: The authors reported that the T cell response to vaccination in identical twins appeared partly convergent and partly personalized. The study precisely tracked vaccine-responding T cell clones in identical twins.

The origin of this receptor is a woman aged 18 to 35 in good health. The sequence joins TRBV2 to TRBJ2-2; 9 bases in the junction line up with TRBD1. The specimen was PBMCs. The CDR3 has the sequence CASRGTGTGELFF. The DNA sequence is TGTGCCAGCAGGGGGACAGGGACCGGGGAGCTGTTTTTT.